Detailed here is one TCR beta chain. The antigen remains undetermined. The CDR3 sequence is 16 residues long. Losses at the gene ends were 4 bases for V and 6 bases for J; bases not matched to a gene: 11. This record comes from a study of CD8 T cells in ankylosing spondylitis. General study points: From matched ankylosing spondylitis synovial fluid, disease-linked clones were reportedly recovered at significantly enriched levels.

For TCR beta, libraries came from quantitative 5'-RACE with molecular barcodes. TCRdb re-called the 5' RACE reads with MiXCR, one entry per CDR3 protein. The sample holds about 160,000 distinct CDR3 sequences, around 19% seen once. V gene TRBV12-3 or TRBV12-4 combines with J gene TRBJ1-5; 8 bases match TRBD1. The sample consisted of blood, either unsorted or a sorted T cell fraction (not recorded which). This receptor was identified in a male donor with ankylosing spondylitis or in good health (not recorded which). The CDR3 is CASSWTGWTGTQPQHF. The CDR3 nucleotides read TGTGCCAGCAGTTGGACCGGCTGGACAGGGACTCAGCCCCAGCATTTT.